Listed below are T cell receptor beta chains from one sample, sequenced in a study of shared clonotypes between healthy human individuals. The protocol was immunoSEQ multiplex PCR, while the TCRdb copy is restricted to in-frame clones and leaves out a portion. The table has nearly 1,000,000 clones, around three quarters seen once; the top ten hold over 1.3%. Sequencing was performed on memory CD4+ T cells sorted from blood. These receptor sequences come from a man aged 18 to 29 in good health. Each CDR3 is given with its conserved first and last residue. Each record gives: J gene, D gene, clone size, V gene, CDR3 DNA, CDR3 protein. The D gene is left open where the match is weak. Clone size is not always given. Where it is, it says once, few, many or a class for expanded clones.

J gene: TRBJ1-3
D gene: .
clone size: .
V gene: TRBV7-9
CDR3 DNA: TGTGCCAGCAGCTTTGCCGAAGGAAACACCATATATTTT
CDR3 protein: CASSFAEGNTIYF

J gene: TRBJ1-1
D gene: .
clone size: .
V gene: TRBV19
CDR3 DNA: TGTGCCAGTAGTATAAATCAAGGGAGTACTGAAGCTTTCTTT
CDR3 protein: CASSINQGSTEAFF

J gene: TRBJ1-4
D gene: TRBD1
clone size: .
V gene: TRBV5-1
CDR3 DNA: TGCGCCAGCAGCGATCCGGGACAGGGGTATGAAAAACTGTTTTTT
CDR3 protein: CASSDPGQGYEKLFF

J gene: TRBJ1-1
D gene: TRBD1
clone size: many
V gene: TRBV19
CDR3 DNA: TGTGCCACTGGACAGGGGCTAAGCGACGAAGCTTTCTTT
CDR3 protein: CATGQGLSDEAFF

J gene: TRBJ2-5
D gene: TRBD2
clone size: .
V gene: TRBV5-4
CDR3 DNA: TGTGCCAGCAGCCCCCCCGGGGGGACTATCAACGGGGAGACCCAGTACTTC
CDR3 protein: CASSPPGGTINGETQYF

J gene: TRBJ2-7
D gene: .
clone size: .
V gene: TRBV5-6
CDR3 DNA: TGTGCCAGCAGCGCGATGAGGGAATTGCTCGGCGAGCAGTACTTC
CDR3 protein: CASSAMRELLGEQYF

J gene: TRBJ2-7
D gene: .
clone size: .
V gene: TRBV7-9
CDR3 DNA: TGTGCCAGCAGCTTAGCGCGGGAGACAGGGGTTAGGCTCGAGCAGTACTTC
CDR3 protein: CASSLARETGVRLEQYF

J gene: TRBJ2-7
D gene: TRBD1
clone size: .
V gene: TRBV30
CDR3 DNA: TGTGCCTGGAAACGCCCCGGGCCGGGACAGGGGTATTACGAGCAGTACTTC
CDR3 protein: CAWKRPGPGQGYYEQYF

J gene: TRBJ1-1
D gene: TRBD1
clone size: .
V gene: TRBV25-1
CDR3 DNA: TGTGCCAGCAGCTGGACAGGGGACACTGAAGCTTTCTTT
CDR3 protein: CASSWTGDTEAFF

J gene: TRBJ2-3
D gene: .
clone size: .
V gene: TRBV7-2
CDR3 DNA: TGTGCCAGCAGCCTACTAGCAATAAGCACAGATACGCAGTATTTT
CDR3 protein: CASSLLAISTDTQYF

J gene: TRBJ1-3
D gene: .
clone size: .
V gene: TRBV5-1
CDR3 DNA: TGCGCCAGCAGCTTGGGAGGTCCCTCTGGAAACACCATATATTTT
CDR3 protein: CASSLGGPSGNTIYF

J gene: TRBJ2-7
D gene: TRBD1
clone size: .
V gene: TRBV5-4
CDR3 DNA: TGTGCCAGCAGCCTCGGGACAGGGGACATCTACGAGCAGTACTTC
CDR3 protein: CASSLGTGDIYEQYF

J gene: TRBJ1-1
D gene: .
clone size: .
V gene: TRBV2
CDR3 DNA: TGTGCCAGCAGAGACCGAGGACCGAACACTGAAGCTTTCTTT
CDR3 protein: CASRDRGPNTEAFF

J gene: TRBJ2-2
D gene: TRBD2
clone size: .
V gene: TRBV4-3
CDR3 DNA: TGCGCCAGCAGCCAGACTAGCTGGAGGTCCGGGGAGCTGTTTTTT
CDR3 protein: CASSQTSWRSGELFF

J gene: TRBJ2-7
D gene: .
clone size: once
V gene: TRBV9
CDR3 DNA: TGTGCCAGCAGCGTAGGATTAGAGGGGGGTATATACGAGCAGTACTTC
CDR3 protein: CASSVGLEGGIYEQYF

J gene: TRBJ1-6
D gene: .
clone size: .
V gene: TRBV5-1
CDR3 DNA: TGCGCCAGCAGCTTGGCTGGTCCCTCCTATAATTCACCCCTCCACTTT
CDR3 protein: CASSLAGPSYNSPLHF

J gene: TRBJ1-2
D gene: .
clone size: .
V gene: TRBV6-5
CDR3 DNA: TGTGCCAGCAGTTCTGGGGGGCACCATGGCTACACCTTC
CDR3 protein: CASSSGGHHGYTF

J gene: TRBJ2-7
D gene: TRBD1
clone size: .
V gene: TRBV5-1
CDR3 DNA: TGCGCCAGCAGCGAACACACAGGGGAATTGGGCGAGCAGTACTTC
CDR3 protein: CASSEHTGELGEQYF

J gene: TRBJ1-1
D gene: .
clone size: .
V gene: TRBV12-5
CDR3 DNA: TGTGCTAGTGGTGGAGGGGGTGACACTGAAGCTTTCTTT
CDR3 protein: CASGGGGDTEAFF

J gene: TRBJ1-3
D gene: .
clone size: .
V gene: TRBV7-9
CDR3 DNA: TGTGCCAGCAGCTTCGGGCCACTCTCTGGAAACACCATATATTTT
CDR3 protein: CASSFGPLSGNTIYF

J gene: TRBJ2-7
D gene: .
clone size: .
V gene: TRBV11-2
CDR3 DNA: TGTGCCAGCAGCACCCTACAGGGACTTTTTTACGAGCAGTACTTC
CDR3 protein: CASSTLQGLFYEQYF

J gene: TRBJ1-5
D gene: TRBD1
clone size: .
V gene: TRBV28
CDR3 DNA: TGTGCCAGCAGTCGTGGACAGGGGTATCAGCCCCAGCATTTT
CDR3 protein: CASSRGQGYQPQHF

J gene: TRBJ1-1
D gene: TRBD1
clone size: .
V gene: TRBV7-9
CDR3 DNA: TGTGCCAGCAGCGAGGGGGGTCTACAGGGGAGGATTGGGACTGAAGCTTTCTTT
CDR3 protein: CASSEGGLQGRIGTEAFF

J gene: TRBJ2-2
D gene: .
clone size: .
V gene: TRBV2
CDR3 DNA: TGTGCCAGCACCTCATCGGTTGTCCGTACCGGGGAGCTGTTTTTT
CDR3 protein: CASTSSVVRTGELFF

J gene: TRBJ2-1
D gene: TRBD2
clone size: .
V gene: TRBV19
CDR3 DNA: TGTGCCAGTAGTAGCCGAGCGGGAGGCCCCTACAATGAGCAGTTCTTC
CDR3 protein: CASSSRAGGPYNEQFF

J gene: TRBJ2-7
D gene: .
clone size: .
V gene: TRBV5-4
CDR3 DNA: TGTGCCAGCAGCTTGGTGGGGGGTCGCTACGAGCAGTACTTC
CDR3 protein: CASSLVGGRYEQYF

J gene: TRBJ2-5
D gene: TRBD2
clone size: .
V gene: TRBV7-2
CDR3 DNA: TGTGCCAGCAGCTTAAGCTTCGGGGGGGAGACCCAGTACTTC
CDR3 protein: CASSLSFGGETQYF

J gene: TRBJ1-2
D gene: .
clone size: .
V gene: TRBV21-1
CDR3 DNA: TGTGCCAGCAGCTACCGACAGGGTGTCTATGGCTACACCTTC
CDR3 protein: CASSYRQGVYGYTF

J gene: TRBJ1-2
D gene: TRBD1
clone size: .
V gene: TRBV18
CDR3 DNA: TGTGCCAGCTCACCCCGACAGGGCACCTACTATGGCTACACCTTC
CDR3 protein: CASSPRQGTYYGYTF

J gene: TRBJ2-6
D gene: .
clone size: .
V gene: TRBV6-1
CDR3 DNA: TGTGCCAGCAGTGCCTCGGCTTCTGGGGCCAACGTCCTGACTTTC
CDR3 protein: CASSASASGANVLTF

J gene: TRBJ2-2
D gene: TRBD1
clone size: once
V gene: TRBV18
CDR3 DNA: TGTGCCAGCTCAACAAGACAGGGGGTGAACACCGGGGAGCTGTTTTTT
CDR3 protein: CASSTRQGVNTGELFF

J gene: TRBJ2-7
D gene: .
clone size: once
V gene: TRBV5-1
CDR3 DNA: TGCGCCAGCAGCTTGGCCCGCGGGACAGCCCCTTACGAGCAGTACTTC
CDR3 protein: CASSLARGTAPYEQYF

J gene: TRBJ2-1
D gene: TRBD2
clone size: .
V gene: TRBV9
CDR3 DNA: TGTGCCAGCAGCCCCCGACTAGCGGAGAATGAGCAGTTCTTC
CDR3 protein: CASSPRLAENEQFF

J gene: TRBJ1-2
D gene: TRBD1
clone size: .
V gene: TRBV29-1
CDR3 DNA: TGCAGCGTTGCCTTCGGACAGGGCGGCTATGGCTACACCTTC
CDR3 protein: CSVAFGQGGYGYTF

J gene: TRBJ2-7
D gene: .
clone size: once
V gene: TRBV15
CDR3 DNA: TGTGCCACCAGCGGAATAAAAACCTACGAGCAGTACTTC
CDR3 protein: CATSGIKTYEQYF